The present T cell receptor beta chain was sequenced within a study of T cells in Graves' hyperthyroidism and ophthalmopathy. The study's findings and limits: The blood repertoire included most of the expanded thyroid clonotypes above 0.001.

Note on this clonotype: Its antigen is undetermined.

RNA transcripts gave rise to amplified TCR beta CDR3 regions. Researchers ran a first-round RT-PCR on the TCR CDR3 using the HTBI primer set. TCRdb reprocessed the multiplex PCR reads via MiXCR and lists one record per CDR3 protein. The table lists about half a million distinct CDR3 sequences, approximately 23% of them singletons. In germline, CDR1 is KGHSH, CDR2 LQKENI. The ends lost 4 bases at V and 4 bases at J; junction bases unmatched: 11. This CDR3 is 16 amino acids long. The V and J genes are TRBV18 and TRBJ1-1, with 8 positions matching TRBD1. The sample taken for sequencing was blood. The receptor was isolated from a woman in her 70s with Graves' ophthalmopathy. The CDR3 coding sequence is TGTGCCAGCTCACAGACAGGGGATTTTAGGGGCACTGAAGCTTTCTTT. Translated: CASSQTGDFRGTEAFF.